The source of this TCR beta chain is a study of shared clonotypes between healthy human individuals. Study information: Each donor's CD8 memory used one plate, CD8 naive two, each CD4 subset three.

The CDR3 is 14 residues long. Germline-derived CDR1 and CDR2 are MDHEN and SYDVKM. Between the trimmed V and J ends, which lost 3 bases and 0 bases, there was a span of 6 bases. Findings and caveats of the study: Across a few donors, naive CD4 shared 4.5% to 6%, naive CD8 over 3%, memory CD4 roughly 2.5%, memory CD8 approximately 0.4%.

Participating donors were healthy, HIV-negative adults free of recent acute infections or vaccinations. Replicate PCRs run on sorted subsets employed around 200 ng DNA, some 33,000 T cell genomes. The assay was immunoSEQ multiplex PCR, and TCRdb's table has in-frame clones only and misses some. The sample shows 700,000 or so clones, more than 70% of them seen only once. Points on this clone: The target antigen is unknown.

This chain uses TRBV28 with TRBJ1-5; unclear D gene. The TCR originated in a woman in her twenties or thirties in good health. The sample comprised memory CD4+ T cells sorted from blood. Subset given: CD45RA-negative fraction. DNA of the CDR3: TGTGCCAGCAGTTTCCCAGGTAGCAATCAGCCCCAGCATTTT. Its translation: CASSFPGSNQPQHF.